The 17 T cell receptor beta chains given below trace back to one sample, sequenced in a study of shared T cell receptors in the human thymus. TCRdb's copy holds only in-frame clones and misses some; the assay was immunoSEQ multiplex PCR. The sample has under 700,000 clones, 75% to 80% seen once. The same sample was also studied in work on human thymus T cells.

The sequenced sample consisted of thymocytes. Every receptor here comes from a boy under three years old with a congenital heart defect.

The V and J genes are TRBV6-4 and TRBJ1-4, with unresolved D. CDR3 length equals 15 residues. Germline V gene sequence: CDR1 MRHNA, CDR2 SNTAGT. Between the trimmed V and J ends, which lost 2 bases and 5 bases, there was a span of 12 bases. The DNA of the CDR3 is TGTGCCAGCAGTGACAGGGCGGGTTCGAATGAAAAACTGTTTTTT. Translation gives CASSDRAGSNEKLFF.

The rearrangement links TRBV6-6 to TRBJ1-5; D call uncertain. CDR3 length: 12 residues. Germline CDR1 MNHNY, CDR2 SVGAGI (reference sequence). Trimming stripped 1 base from V and 11 bases from J, with 9 bases between. The CDR3 DNA reads as TGTGCCAGCAGTTACTGCAGGTGGTCCCAGCATTTT. This codes for CASSYCRWSQHF.

V is TRBV9 and J is TRBJ2-3, with D possibly TRBD2 on 6 matching bases. CDR1 is SGDLS, CDR2 YYNGEE, per germline. The CDR3 is 17 amino acids. Trimming removed 0 bases at V and 3 bases at J, with 17 bases between. The CDR3 sequence is CASSVERSGPRTDTQYF. CDR3 sequence (DNA): TGTGCCAGCAGCGTAGAAAGGAGCGGGCCGAGGACAGATACGCAGTATTTT.

The rearrangement uses TRBV5-1 and TRBJ2-7; TRBD2 matches at 8 bases. This CDR3 has 14 amino acids. Trimming cost V 1 base and J 3 bases; bases outside gene matches: 3. Germline CDR1 SGHRS, CDR2 YFSETQ. The CDR3, as DNA: TGCGCCAGCAGCTTGCTCAGCGGGAGCTACGAGCAGTACTTC. Translating it yields CASSLLSGSYEQYF.

The rearrangement links TRBV10-1 to TRBJ2-2, with D tentatively TRBD2 (5 bases). The CDR3 is made up of 14 amino acids. With 3 bases removed from V and 4 bases from J, the gap between germline ends came to 9 bases. Germline loops: CDR1 WNHNN, CDR2 SYGVQD (reference sequence). The CDR3 spells CASSDPRGTGELFF. The CDR3 region has the DNA TGCGCCAGCAGTGATCCCCGGGGCACCGGGGAGCTGTTTTTT.

The genes are TRBV5-1 and TRBJ1-2, with TRBD1 matching over 7 bases. J was trimmed by 2 bases and V by 3 bases; bases with no gene match: 4. Germline V lookup: CDR1 SGHRS, CDR2 YFSETQ. The CDR3 length is 14 residues. DNA of the CDR3: TGCGCCAGCAGCTCGACAGGGCGGAACTATGGCTACACCTTC. It yields the protein CASSSTGRNYGYTF.

The gene calls are TRBV6-5 and TRBJ1-1, with D possibly TRBD1 on 6 matching bases. Trimming shortened V by 0 bases and J by 1 base, and 9 bases separated the two germline ends. This CDR3 spans 15 amino acids. Germline CDR1 and CDR2: MNHEY and SVGAGI. The DNA for the CDR3 is TGTGCCAGCAGTTACTCCCCCAGGGGGAACACTGAAGCTTTCTTT. Translating gives CASSYSPRGNTEAFF.

The chain has TRBV5-1 and TRBJ2-7; 7 nucleotides line up with TRBD1. Germline assignment: CDR1 SGHRS and CDR2 YFSETQ. CDR3 size: 14 residues. The V and J ends lost 2 bases and 3 bases, in that order; junction bases with no gene match: 5. Written as DNA, the CDR3 is TGCGCCAGCAGCTTAGTCGACAGGGACTACGAGCAGTACTTC. This gives the protein CASSLVDRDYEQYF. Drawing the rest from reference TRBV5-1 and TRBJ2-7, the complete variable domain is KAGVTQTPRYLIKTRGQQVTLSCSPISGHRSVSWYQQTPGQGLQFLFEYFSETQRNKGNFPGRFSGRQFSNSRSEMNVSTLELGDSALYLCASSLVDRDYEQYFGPGTRLTVT.

The chain carries TRBV5-4 and TRBJ2-3, with 9 bases identical to TRBD2. The CDR3 contains 17 residues. Germline CDR1 and CDR2: SGHNT and YYREEE (reference sequence). Unmatched junction bases numbered 13, after V lost 5 bases and J lost 3 bases. CDR3 sequence: CASRLGLGGRDTDTQYF. CDR3 sequence (DNA): TGTGCCAGCAGGCTGGGGCTGGGCGGGAGGGATACAGATACGCAGTATTTT.

The chain is built from TRBV15 and TRBJ2-7; tentatively, D is TRBD2 (5 bases). Between the trimmed V and J ends, which lost 2 bases and 7 bases, there was a span of 21 bases. CDR3 length: 16 residues. CDR1 LNHNV and CDR2 YYDKDF come from the germline V gene (reference sequence). CDR3 bases: TGTGCCACCAGCAGAACCGGAAACACCACCTCGGGGGAGCAGTACTTC. This sequence encodes CATSRTGNTTSGEQYF.

The rearrangement joins TRBV29-1 to TRBJ2-3; D might be TRBD1 (5 bases). The CDR3 runs 13 residues. CDR1 is SQVTM, CDR2 ANQGSEA, per germline. V was clipped by 6 bases and J by 4 bases, with 14 bases between them. The CDR3 sequence is CSVAGRNPDTQYF. As DNA, the CDR3 is TGCAGCGTGGCAGGGCGGAATCCAGATACGCAGTATTTT.

This chain uses TRBV27 with TRBJ2-1; D perhaps matches TRBD2 (6 bases). Germline V gene sequence: CDR1 MNHEY, CDR2 SMNVEV (reference sequence). V gave up 3 bases and J gave up 6 bases, with 15 bases separating them. The CDR3 extends over 15 amino acids. The CDR3 protein is CASSFGEVVGNEQFF. CDR3 DNA: TGTGCCAGCAGTTTCGGGGAGGTGGTGGGCAATGAGCAGTTCTTC.

The chain is built from TRBV5-6 and TRBJ2-2; possible D gene TRBD1, 5 bases. This CDR3 has 15 amino acids. Germline V CDR1 and CDR2: SGHDT, YYEEEE. With 4 bases removed from V and 0 bases from J, the gap between germline ends came to 10 bases. The CDR3 here is CASSRGLANTGELFF. DNA of the CDR3: TGTGCCAGCAGCAGGGGTCTCGCGAACACCGGGGAGCTGTTTTTT.

The CDR3 nucleotides are TGTGCCAGCAGCGTGGAGGGACAGGGGCACGAGCAGTACTTC. Translated, it gives CASSVEGQGHEQYF. The V and J genes are TRBV5-4 and TRBJ2-7, with 10 bases identical to TRBD1. The V gene's germline CDR1 is SGHNT and CDR2 YYREEE (reference sequence). Germline trimming cut 4 bases from V and 5 bases from J; bases unmatched to any gene: 6. There are 14 residues in the CDR3.

This chain links TRBV7-9 with TRBJ1-1; 11 nucleotides agree with TRBD1. J gave up 10 bases and V 2 bases, and 6 bases lay outside the gene matches. CDR1 and CDR2 from the germline V gene are SEHNR and FQNEAQ (reference sequence). The CDR3 has 14 amino acids. CDR3 residues: CASSLWTGGDGAFF. The CDR3 DNA reads as TGTGCCAGCAGCTTATGGACAGGGGGCGACGGAGCTTTCTTT.

The V gene is TRBV4-1, the J gene TRBJ2-1; 8 bases fit TRBD1. J was trimmed by 8 bases and V by 1 base; bases with no gene match: 10. CDR1 and CDR2 (germline): MGHRA, YSYEKL. The CDR3 consists of 16 residues. CDR3 DNA: TGCGCCAGCAGCCAAGGACGGGGGACAGGATACTATGAGCAGTTCTTC. Translation gives CASSQGRGTGYYEQFF.

The V call is TRBV28, the J call TRBJ2-7; 9 positions match TRBD1. This CDR3 is built from 15 residues. V lost 3 bases, J lost 5 bases, and 8 bases stayed unmatched. CDR1 MDHEN and CDR2 SYDVKM come from the germline V gene. CDR3 loop: CASSFSGTGYHEQYF. Here the CDR3 DNA reads TGTGCCAGCAGTTTTTCCGGGACAGGGTACCACGAGCAGTACTTC.